This is a list of T cell receptor beta chains from one sample in a study of identical twins. MiXCR, run by TCRdb on the 5' RACE reads, gives a single entry per CDR3 protein. Of 450,000 to 600,000 distinct CDR3 sequences listed, about 20% are singletons. The data were also submitted as part of a second study, on yellow fever vaccine responses in identical twins.

Sequenced material: CD4+ T cells sorted from blood. The receptor source for this set is a woman in her late teens or twenties in good health. The CDR3 runs from the conserved cysteine through the conserved F or W. D genes are given only for firm matches. Only part of the rows carry a size: once, few, many, or a class if the clone is expanded.

NA	NA	TRBV4-1	TRBJ2-1	17	CASSRNGFWERDNEQFF	TGCGCCAGCAGCCGGAACGGCTTTTGGGAGCGAGACAATGAGCAGTTCTTC
TRBD1	few	TRBV6-1	TRBJ2-7	13	CASRGTEFYEQYF	TGTGCCAGCAGGGGGACAGAGTTCTACGAGCAGTACTTC
TRBD1	few	TRBV20-1	TRBJ2-1	15	CSARGHRGRDNEQFF	TGCAGTGCTAGGGGCCACAGGGGGCGCGACAATGAGCAGTTCTTC
TRBD2	NA	TRBV12-3/TRBV12-4	TRBJ2-1	14	CASSFGRARNEQFF	TGTGCCAGCAGTTTCGGGAGGGCCCGCAATGAGCAGTTCTTC
TRBD1	few	TRBV7-9	TRBJ1-2	14	CASSNRDSDYGYTF	TGTGCCAGCAGCAACAGGGACAGCGACTATGGCTACACCTTC
NA	NA	TRBV12-3/TRBV12-4	TRBJ1-6	14	CASSGTNENSPLHF	TGTGCCAGCAGCGGGACAAACGAAAATTCACCCCTCCACTTT
NA	NA	TRBV5-5	TRBJ2-1	17	CASTKGVGTSWDNEQFF	TGTGCCAGCACCAAAGGGGTTGGAACTAGTTGGGATAATGAGCAGTTCTTC
TRBD2	few	TRBV7-2	TRBJ2-4	15	CASSLAGTSENIQYF	TGTGCCAGCAGCTTAGCCGGGACTAGTGAAAACATTCAGTACTTC
NA	few	TRBV12-3/TRBV12-4	TRBJ2-1	12	CASSLRLAEQFF	TGTGCCAGCAGTTTACGGCTAGCGGAGCAGTTCTTC
TRBD2	few	TRBV7-8	TRBJ2-3	18	CASSFRTRLAGITDTQYF	TGTGCCAGCAGCTTCCGGACAAGACTAGCGGGAATCACAGATACGCAGTATTTT
NA	few	TRBV10-3	TRBJ1-1	15	CAISDVDFRGTEAFF	TGTGCCATCAGTGATGTTGACTTTAGGGGCACTGAAGCTTTCTTT
NA	many	TRBV7-2	TRBJ2-3	15	CASSLEGPPPDTQYF	TGTGCCAGCAGCTTAGAAGGACCCCCCCCAGATACGCAGTATTTT
TRBD2	NA	TRBV12-3/TRBV12-4	TRBJ2-1	15	CASRKGTSGKNEQFF	TGTGCCAGCAGAAAGGGGACTAGCGGGAAAAATGAGCAGTTCTTC
NA	NA	TRBV10-3	TRBJ1-4	13	CAISDRDNEKLFF	TGTGCCATCAGTGACAGGGATAATGAAAAACTGTTTTTT
TRBD1	few	TRBV7-9	TRBJ2-7	13	CASSLDRGDEQYF	TGTGCCAGCAGCCTAGACAGGGGGGACGAGCAGTACTTC
TRBD2	many	TRBV7-3	TRBJ2-1	17	CASSLSSGRSSYNEQFF	TGTGCCAGCAGCTTAAGTAGCGGGAGAAGTTCCTACAATGAGCAGTTCTTC
TRBD2	few	TRBV5-1	TRBJ2-1	17	CASSLGGSGVSYNEQFF	TGCGCCAGCAGCTTGGGAGGTAGCGGGGTTTCCTACAATGAGCAGTTCTTC
TRBD1	few	TRBV6-2/TRBV6-3	TRBJ2-3	15	CASSRRDRDTDTQYF	TGTGCCAGCAGCCGTCGGGACAGGGACACAGATACGCAGTATTTT
NA	NA	TRBV19	TRBJ2-3	12	CASSNRQDTQYF	TGTGCCAGTAGTAACAGACAGGATACGCAGTATTTT
TRBD2	NA	TRBV13	TRBJ2-1	22	CASSPSSGRTSGRGLSYNEQFF	TGTGCCAGCAGCCCCAGTTCGGGTAGGACTAGCGGGAGAGGGCTCTCCTACAATGAGCAGTTCTTC
TRBD2	few	TRBV12-3/TRBV12-4	TRBJ2-5	16	CASSSNSGGRRETQYF	TGTGCCAGCAGCTCTAATAGCGGGGGCCGCCGAGAGACCCAGTACTTC
NA	few	TRBV6-2/TRBV6-3	TRBJ1-1	13	CASRMTENTEAFF	TGTGCCAGCAGAATGACAGAGAACACTGAAGCTTTCTTT